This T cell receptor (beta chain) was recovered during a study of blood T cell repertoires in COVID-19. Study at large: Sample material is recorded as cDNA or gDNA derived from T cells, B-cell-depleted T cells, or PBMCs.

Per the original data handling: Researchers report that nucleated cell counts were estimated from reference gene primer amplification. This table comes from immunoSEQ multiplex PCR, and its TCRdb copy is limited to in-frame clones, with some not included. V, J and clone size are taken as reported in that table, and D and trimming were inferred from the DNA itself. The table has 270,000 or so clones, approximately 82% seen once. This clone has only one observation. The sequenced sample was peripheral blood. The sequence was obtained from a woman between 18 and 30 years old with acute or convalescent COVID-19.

CDR3 sequence (DNA): TGTGCCAGCAGCACCACAGGGCCATCCTACGAGCAGTACTTC. Its protein is CASSTTGPSYEQYF. V is TRBV28 and J is TRBJ2-7, with D tentatively TRBD1 (6 bases). Trimming stripped 6 bases from V and 1 base from J, with 13 bases between. This CDR3 contains 14 residues. Germline V gives CDR1 MDHEN, CDR2 SYDVKM.